The rows below give T cell receptor beta chains drawn from one sample of a study of T cells in Graves' hyperthyroidism and ophthalmopathy. TCRdb used MiXCR to reprocess the multiplex PCR reads, holding one entry per CDR3 protein. The sample shows about 590,000 distinct CDR3 sequences, 14% of them seen only once. Sequenced input: blood. Receptors were obtained from a woman aged 18-35 years with Graves' ophthalmopathy. Both conserved end residues are part of each CDR3. The D gene is left open where the match is weak. For some rows the clone size is stated as once, few or many, or as a class when expanded; others skip it.

DNA,CDR3,J,V,D,size
TGTGCCAGCAGTCCCAACCGGAACACCGGGGAGCTGTTTTTT,CASSPNRNTGELFF,TRBJ2-2,TRBV27,.,few
TGTGCCAGCAGTTTAAACCATCTAGCGGGAGGGCAAGATGAGCAGTTCTTC,CASSLNHLAGGQDEQFF,TRBJ2-1,TRBV28,TRBD2,.
TGCGCCAGCAGCCTGGACCTCTCAGAGGCTTTCTTT,CASSLDLSEAFF,TRBJ1-1,TRBV5-1,.,.
TGTGCCAGTAGCACCTCTACAGGGGCCTACGAGCAGTACTTC,CASSTSTGAYEQYF,TRBJ2-7,TRBV19,TRBD1,.
TGCGCCAGCAGCTTCCGCCGCGCGAACACCGGGGAGCTGTTTTTT,CASSFRRANTGELFF,TRBJ2-2,TRBV5-1,.,.
TGTGCCAGCGGCCTGGGACAGGGAAACTACAATGAGCAGTTCTTC,CASGLGQGNYNEQFF,TRBJ2-1,TRBV12-3/TRBV12-4,TRBD1,.
TGTGCCAGCAGCTCCTACAGAGGCAATGAGCAGTTCTTC,CASSSYRGNEQFF,TRBJ2-1,TRBV7-6,.,many
TGCAGTGCTACCGCAGGGAATTCTGGAAACACCATATATTTT,CSATAGNSGNTIYF,TRBJ1-3,TRBV20-1,.,.
TGCAGTGCTGGGGGTGGCGGGAGCGGTGAGCAGTTCTTC,CSAGGGGSGEQFF,TRBJ2-1,TRBV20-1,TRBD2,.
TGTGCCAGCTCACCCAGGGTAGACAATGAGCAGTTCTTC,CASSPRVDNEQFF,TRBJ2-1,TRBV18,.,many
TGTGCCAGCATTCCCCCACTAGCGGGAGGGCCAGACGGGGAGCTGTTTTTT,CASIPPLAGGPDGELFF,TRBJ2-2,TRBV7-9,TRBD2,.
TGTGCCAGCAGTTACGAAGGGACAGCCTACGAGCAGTACTTC,CASSYEGTAYEQYF,TRBJ2-7,TRBV6-5,TRBD1,many
TGTGCCAGCAGTTTACCCGGGACAGGGCCTAGCTACGAGCAGTACTTC,CASSLPGTGPSYEQYF,TRBJ2-7,TRBV27,TRBD1,few
TGTGCCAGCAGCTTAGATGGGAACTACCTCATGTCCTACGAGCAGTACTTC,CASSLDGNYLMSYEQYF,TRBJ2-7,TRBV11-2,.,.
TGTGCCAGCAGTTTTAGTGGACAGGGAACCTACGAGCAGTACTTC,CASSFSGQGTYEQYF,TRBJ2-7,TRBV28,TRBD1,.
TGTGCCACGACAGGGGAGGAGCGCGAAAAACTGTTTTTT,CATTGEEREKLFF,TRBJ1-4,TRBV10-3,TRBD1,many